The sequence of this T cell receptor beta chain was determined in a study of human T cells and chemical hapten exposure. Time point indicated: healthy volunteer bleed at 6 weeks. Unfractionated whole blood yielded total RNA. This clonotype came up a few times. In the library, unique molecular identifiers were attached to individual cDNA molecules. In the authors' workflow: A per-sample median of roughly 96,000 TCRs was observed, with a range of roughly 20,000 to 690,600. TCRdb called the RACE reads again in MiXCR, with one record for every CDR3 protein. The V and J calls and clone size come from TCRdb's table, not from the authors' own analysis. Of 65,000 to 95,000 distinct CDR3 sequences in the sample, 8.6% were seen once. Germline V lookup: CDR1 LGHDT, CDR2 YNNKEL (reference sequence). The V and J ends lost 5 bases and 1 base respectively, with 11 bases between them. The CDR3 is made up of 14 amino acids.

V and J are TRBV3-1 and TRBJ2-5, with D perhaps TRBD2 (6 bases). Sequenced input: whole blood. This clonotype originated in a female donor in good health. Some clones in this sample may be carry-over from other donors' samples. CDR3 in amino acids: CASSSMGGQETQYF. Here the CDR3 DNA reads TGTGCCAGCAGCTCAATGGGGGGCCAAGAGACCCAGTACTTC.